The T cell receptor beta chain described here comes from a study of blood T cell repertoires in COVID-19. Study background: Donors in the United States, Italy and Spain gave samples during acute or convalescent COVID-19. Nucleic acid was either cDNA or gDNA, and it came from T cells, B-cell-depleted T cells, or PBMCs.

The CDR3 contains 15 residues. V lost 7 bases, J lost 1 base, and 17 bases lay in between. Germline loops: CDR1 ENHRY, CDR2 SYGVKD. In the original processing: Amplification of reference gene primers was used by the study to estimate nucleated cell counts. Clones were sequenced by immunoSEQ multiplex PCR, and TCRdb holds only the in-frame ones, with some missing. V and J calls and clone size are those listed in that table; D and trimming were worked out from the DNA. This table holds fewer than 250,000 clones, more than 75% found once. The material sequenced was peripheral blood. The genes are TRBV10-3 and TRBJ2-7, with D maybe TRBD2 (5 bases). This TCR came from a human donor in a cohort sampled during active COVID-19. The CDR3 DNA reads TGTGCCATCACCGATGGAGATGGGAGTTCCTACGAGCAGTACTTC. Protein sequence: CAITDGDGSSYEQYF.